These T cell receptor beta chains were read from a single sample in a study of radiation and T cells in renal cell carcinoma. Using immunoSEQ multiplex PCR, the repertoire was profiled, and TCRdb retains in-frame clones only, with some absent. Here the sample spans some 120,000 clones, roughly four fifths being singletons. Sample: blood, taken from a patient whose treatment included radiotherapy and nephrectomy. The receptors shown here come from a woman between 55 and 75 years old with renal cell carcinoma. Each CDR3 is given without its conserved first and last residue. Each record gives: V gene, J gene, CDR3 length, CDR3 protein.

TRBV7-2,TRBJ2-2,14,ASSPLSGRTGGELF
TRBV9,TRBJ2-7,13,ASSVEIAGSYEQY
TRBV2,TRBJ1-1,14,ASSEIRGAMNTEAF
TRBV5-6,TRBJ2-4,10,ASSSGADIQY
TRBV6-1,TRBJ1-1,11,ASSEGPATEAF
TRBV28,TRBJ1-2,13,ASSLLTGGVYGYT
TRBV18,TRBJ2-7,13,ASSRYDRGADEQY
TRBV19,TRBJ1-5,14,ASSRYEASSNQPQH
TRBV5-1,TRBJ2-1,12,ASSLAGSHLEQF
TRBV10-1,TRBJ2-1,16,ASSESAGGCVSYNEQF
TRBV13,TRBJ1-2,10,ASSLEIYGYT
TRBV4-3,TRBJ2-1,14,ASSPLAGPTAREQF
TRBV4-2,TRBJ2-1,13,ASSQVLAGEDEQF
TRBV28,TRBJ2-7,10,ASSLLPYEQY
TRBV9,TRBJ2-7,14,ASSVEPGTGVDEQY
TRBV4-1,TRBJ2-7,11,ASSQFRAYEQY
TRBV5-4,TRBJ1-1,12,ASSLGQANTEAF
TRBV6-5,TRBJ1-6,13,ASSYSRTANSPLH
TRBV27,TRBJ2-7,10,ASSFLGYEQY
TRBV5-1,TRBJ2-1,11,ASSLNTAGEQF